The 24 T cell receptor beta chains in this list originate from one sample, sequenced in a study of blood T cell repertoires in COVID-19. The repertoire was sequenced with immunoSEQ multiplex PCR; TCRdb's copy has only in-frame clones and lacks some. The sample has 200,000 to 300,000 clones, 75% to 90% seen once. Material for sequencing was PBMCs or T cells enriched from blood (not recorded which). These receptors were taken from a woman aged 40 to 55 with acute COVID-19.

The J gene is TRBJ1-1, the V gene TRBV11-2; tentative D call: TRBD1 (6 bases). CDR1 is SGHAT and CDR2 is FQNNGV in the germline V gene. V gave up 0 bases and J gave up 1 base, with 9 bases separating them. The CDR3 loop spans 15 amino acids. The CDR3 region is CASSLEPGANTEAFF. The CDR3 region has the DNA TGTGCCAGCAGCTTAGAACCAGGGGCGAACACTGAAGCTTTCTTT.

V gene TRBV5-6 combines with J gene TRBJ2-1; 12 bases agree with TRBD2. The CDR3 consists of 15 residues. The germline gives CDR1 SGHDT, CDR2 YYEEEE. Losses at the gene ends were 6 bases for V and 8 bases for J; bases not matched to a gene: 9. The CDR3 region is CASILAGGPGDEQFF. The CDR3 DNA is TGTGCCAGCATTCTAGCGGGAGGGCCTGGGGATGAGCAGTTCTTC. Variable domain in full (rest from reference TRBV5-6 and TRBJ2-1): DAGVTQSPTHLIKTRGQQVTLRCSPKSGHDTVSWYQQALGQGPQFIFQYYEEEERQRGNFPDRFSGHQFPNYSSELNVNALLLGDSALYLCASILAGGPGDEQFFGPGTRLTVL.

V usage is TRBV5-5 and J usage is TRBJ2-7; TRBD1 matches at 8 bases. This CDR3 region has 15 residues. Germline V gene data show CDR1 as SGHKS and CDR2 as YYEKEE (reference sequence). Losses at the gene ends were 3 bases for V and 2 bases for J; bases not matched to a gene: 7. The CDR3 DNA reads TGTGCCAGCAGCTGGACAGGGAGGCTCACCTACGAGCAGTACTTC. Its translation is CASSWTGRLTYEQYF.

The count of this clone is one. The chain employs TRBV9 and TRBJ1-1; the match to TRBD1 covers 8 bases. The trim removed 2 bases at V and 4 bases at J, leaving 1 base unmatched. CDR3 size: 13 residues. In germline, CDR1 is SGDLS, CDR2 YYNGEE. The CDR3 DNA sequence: TGTGCCAGCAGCGTCACAGGGGGCACTGAAGCTTTCTTT. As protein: CASSVTGGTEAFF.

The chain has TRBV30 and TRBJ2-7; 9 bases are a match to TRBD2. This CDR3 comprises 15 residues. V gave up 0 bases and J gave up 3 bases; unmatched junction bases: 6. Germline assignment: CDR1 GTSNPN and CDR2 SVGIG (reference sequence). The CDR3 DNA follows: TGTGCCTGGAGTGTAAGGGCTAGCGGGAACTACGAGCAGTACTTC. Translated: CAWSVRASGNYEQYF.

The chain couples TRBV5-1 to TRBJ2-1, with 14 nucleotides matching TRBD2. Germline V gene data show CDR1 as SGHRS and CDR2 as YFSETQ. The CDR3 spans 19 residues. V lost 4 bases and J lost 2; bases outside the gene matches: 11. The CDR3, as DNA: TGCGCCAGCAGCCCGACTAGCGGGAGGGCTCGGGTACCCTACAATGAGCAGTTCTTC. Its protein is CASSPTSGRARVPYNEQFF.

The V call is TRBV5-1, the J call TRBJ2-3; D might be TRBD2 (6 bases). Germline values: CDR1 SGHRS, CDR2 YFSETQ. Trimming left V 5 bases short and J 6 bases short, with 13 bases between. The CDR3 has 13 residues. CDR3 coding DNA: TGCGCCAGCAGTAACGGAGGGCACGATACGCAGTATTTT. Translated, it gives CASSNGGHDTQYF.

CDR3 coding DNA: TGTGCCAGCAGCCGGACCCCAGCGGGGGAGACCCAGTACTTC. It codes for CASSRTPAGETQYF. This chain links TRBV5-4 with TRBJ2-5; 7 bases agree with TRBD2. V shed 4 bases and J 5 bases; nucleotides not matched to a gene: 8. Germline loops: CDR1 SGHNT, CDR2 YYREEE (reference sequence). This CDR3 has 14 amino acids. The full variable domain, its missing parts supplied by reference TRBV5-4 and TRBJ2-5, is ETGVTQSPTHLIKTRGQQVTLRCSSQSGHNTVSWYQQALGQGPQFIFQYYREEENGRGNFPPRFSGLQFPNYSSELNVNALELDDSALYLCASSRTPAGETQYFGPGTRLLVL.

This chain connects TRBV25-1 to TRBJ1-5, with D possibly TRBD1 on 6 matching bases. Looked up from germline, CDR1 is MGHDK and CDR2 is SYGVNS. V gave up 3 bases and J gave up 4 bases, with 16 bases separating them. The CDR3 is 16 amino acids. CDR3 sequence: CASSEGSGTPNQPQHF. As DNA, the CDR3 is TGTGCCAGCAGTGAGGGGTCCGGGACACCGAATCAGCCCCAGCATTTT.

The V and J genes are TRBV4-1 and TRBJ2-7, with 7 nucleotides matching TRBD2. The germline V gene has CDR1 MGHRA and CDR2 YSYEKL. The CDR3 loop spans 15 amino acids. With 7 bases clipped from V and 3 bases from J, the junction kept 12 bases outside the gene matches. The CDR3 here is CASKPGPSGYYEQYF. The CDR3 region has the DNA TGCGCCAGCAAGCCCGGGCCTAGCGGATACTACGAGCAGTACTTC.

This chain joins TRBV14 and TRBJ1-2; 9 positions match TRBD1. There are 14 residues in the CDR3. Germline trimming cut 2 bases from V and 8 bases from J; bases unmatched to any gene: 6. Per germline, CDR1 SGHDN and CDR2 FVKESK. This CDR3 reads CASSQMRTGEGYTF. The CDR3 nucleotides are TGTGCCAGCAGCCAAATGAGGACAGGGGAGGGCTACACCTTC.

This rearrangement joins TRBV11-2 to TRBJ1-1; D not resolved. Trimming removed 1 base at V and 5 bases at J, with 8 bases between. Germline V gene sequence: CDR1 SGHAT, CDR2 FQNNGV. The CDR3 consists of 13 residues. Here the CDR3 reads CASSLGLRTEAFF. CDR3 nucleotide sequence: TGTGCCAGCAGCTTAGGACTAAGGACTGAAGCTTTCTTT.

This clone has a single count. The CDR3: CAWRTGQRNEAFF. Written as DNA, the CDR3 is TGTGCCTGGAGGACGGGACAGAGAAATGAAGCTTTCTTT. V gene TRBV30 combines with J gene TRBJ1-1, with 7 nucleotides matching TRBD1. Germline V gene lookup returns CDR1 GTSNPN and CDR2 SVGIG (reference sequence). The CDR3 is made up of 13 amino acids. V gave up 3 bases and J gave up 7 bases; unmatched junction bases: 8. Full variable domain (outside the CDR3, taken from reference TRBV30 and TRBJ1-1): SQTIHQWPATLVQPVGSPLSLECTVEGTSNPNLYWYRQAAGRGLQLLFYSVGIGQISSEVPQNLSASRPQDRQFILSSKKLLLSDSGFYLCAWRTGQRNEAFFGQGTRLTVV.

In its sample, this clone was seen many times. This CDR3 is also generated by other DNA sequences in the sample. CDR3 amino acids: CASSGLAGAGEQYF. Written as DNA, the CDR3 is TGTGCCAGCAGCGGACTAGCGGGAGCCGGCGAGCAGTACTTC. This chain links TRBV27 with TRBJ2-7, with 13 bases fitting TRBD2. The germline CDR1 and CDR2 sequences are MNHEY and SMNVEV (reference sequence). V lost 6 bases, J lost 6 bases, and 5 bases stayed unmatched. CDR3 size: 14 residues.

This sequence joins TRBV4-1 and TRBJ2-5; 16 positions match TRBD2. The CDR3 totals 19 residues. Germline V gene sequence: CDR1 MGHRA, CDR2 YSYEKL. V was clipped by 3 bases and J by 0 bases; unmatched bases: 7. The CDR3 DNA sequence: TGCGCCAGCAGCCATCCGGGACTAGCGGGAGGGCCGTACCAAGAGACCCAGTACTTC. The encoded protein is CASSHPGLAGGPYQETQYF.

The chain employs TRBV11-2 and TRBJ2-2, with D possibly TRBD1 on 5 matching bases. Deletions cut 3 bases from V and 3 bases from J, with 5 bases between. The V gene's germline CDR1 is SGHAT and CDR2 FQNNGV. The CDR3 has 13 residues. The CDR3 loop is CASSLTDTGELFF. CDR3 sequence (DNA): TGTGCCAGCAGCTTGACAGACACCGGGGAGCTGTTTTTT.

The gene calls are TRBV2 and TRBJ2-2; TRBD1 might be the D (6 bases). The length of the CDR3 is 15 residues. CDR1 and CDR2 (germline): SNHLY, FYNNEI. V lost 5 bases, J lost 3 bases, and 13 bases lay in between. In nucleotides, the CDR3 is TGTGCCAGCAGTCATACAGGGCCCCACACCGGGGAGCTGTTTTTT. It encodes CASSHTGPHTGELFF.

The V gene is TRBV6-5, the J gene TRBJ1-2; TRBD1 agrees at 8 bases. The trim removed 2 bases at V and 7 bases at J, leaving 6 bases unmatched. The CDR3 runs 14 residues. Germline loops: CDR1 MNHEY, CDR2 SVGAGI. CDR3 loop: CASSYEQGAGGYTF. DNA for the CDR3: TGTGCCAGCAGTTACGAGCAGGGGGCAGGTGGCTACACCTTC.

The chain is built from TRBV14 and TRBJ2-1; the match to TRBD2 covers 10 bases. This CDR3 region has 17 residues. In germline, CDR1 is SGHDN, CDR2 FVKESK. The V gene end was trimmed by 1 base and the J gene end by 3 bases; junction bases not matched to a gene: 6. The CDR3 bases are TGTGCCAGCAGCCAAGCATTCGGGACTAGCGACTACAATGAGCAGTTCTTC. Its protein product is CASSQAFGTSDYNEQFF. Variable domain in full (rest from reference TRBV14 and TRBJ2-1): EAGVTQFPSHSVIEKGQTVTLRCDPISGHDNLYWYRRVMGKEIKFLLHFVKESKQDESGMPNNRFLAERTGGTYSTLKVQPAELEDSGVYFCASSQAFGTSDYNEQFFGPGTRLTVL.

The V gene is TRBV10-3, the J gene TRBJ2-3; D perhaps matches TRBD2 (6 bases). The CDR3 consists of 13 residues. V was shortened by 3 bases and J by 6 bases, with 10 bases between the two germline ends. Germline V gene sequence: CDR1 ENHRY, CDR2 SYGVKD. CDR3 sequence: CAISDSGSDTQYF. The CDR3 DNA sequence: TGTGCCATCAGTGATAGCGGAAGCGATACGCAGTATTTT.

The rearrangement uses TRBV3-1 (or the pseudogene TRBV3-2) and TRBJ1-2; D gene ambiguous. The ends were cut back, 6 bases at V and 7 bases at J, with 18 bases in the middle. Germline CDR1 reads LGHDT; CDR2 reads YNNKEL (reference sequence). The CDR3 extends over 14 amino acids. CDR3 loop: CASSSTDTAIGYTF. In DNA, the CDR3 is TGTGCCAGCAGTTCTACTGACACGGCCATTGGCTACACCTTC.

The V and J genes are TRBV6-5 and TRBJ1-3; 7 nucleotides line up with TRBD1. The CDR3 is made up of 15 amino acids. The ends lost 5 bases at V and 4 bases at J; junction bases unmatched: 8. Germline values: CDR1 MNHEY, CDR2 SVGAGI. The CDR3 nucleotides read TGTGCCAGCAGTAAGACAGGGACCTGGGGAAACACCATATATTTT. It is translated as CASSKTGTWGNTIYF.

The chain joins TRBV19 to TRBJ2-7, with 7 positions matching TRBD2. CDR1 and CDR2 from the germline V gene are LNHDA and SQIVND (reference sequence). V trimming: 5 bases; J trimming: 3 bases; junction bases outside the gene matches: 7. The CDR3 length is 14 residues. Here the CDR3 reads CASSPREGGYEQYF. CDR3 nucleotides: TGTGCCAGTAGTCCCAGGGAGGGCGGCTACGAGCAGTACTTC.

CDR3 nucleotides: TGTGCCACCAGCAGAGACCAGGGACTAGCGGCCTACAATGAGCAGTTCTTC. Translation: CATSRDQGLAAYNEQFF. This chain uses TRBV15 with TRBJ2-1, with 11 bases matching TRBD2. The V and J ends lost 0 bases and 2 bases, in that order; junction bases with no gene match: 3. Germline V gene sequence: CDR1 LNHNV, CDR2 YYDKDF (reference sequence). The CDR3 extends over 17 amino acids. Full variable domain (remainder filled in from reference TRBV15 and TRBJ2-1): DAMVIQNPRYQVTQFGKPVTLSCSQTLNHNVMYWYQQKSSQAPKLLFHYYDKDFNNEADTPDNFQSRRPNTSFCFLDIRSPGLGDTAMYLCATSRDQGLAAYNEQFFGPGTRLTVL.